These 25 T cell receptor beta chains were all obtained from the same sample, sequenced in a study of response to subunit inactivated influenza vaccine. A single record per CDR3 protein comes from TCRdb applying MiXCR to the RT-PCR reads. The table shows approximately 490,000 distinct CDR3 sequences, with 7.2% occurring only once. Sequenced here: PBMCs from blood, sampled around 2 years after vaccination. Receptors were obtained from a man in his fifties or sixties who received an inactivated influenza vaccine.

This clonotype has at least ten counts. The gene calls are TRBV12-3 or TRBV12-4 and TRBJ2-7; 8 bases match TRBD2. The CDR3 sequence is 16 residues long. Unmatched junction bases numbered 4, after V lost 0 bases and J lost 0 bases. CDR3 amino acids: CASSLAWGTSSYEQYF. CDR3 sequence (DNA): TGTGCCAGCAGTTTAGCGTGGGGGACTAGCTCCTACGAGCAGTACTTC.

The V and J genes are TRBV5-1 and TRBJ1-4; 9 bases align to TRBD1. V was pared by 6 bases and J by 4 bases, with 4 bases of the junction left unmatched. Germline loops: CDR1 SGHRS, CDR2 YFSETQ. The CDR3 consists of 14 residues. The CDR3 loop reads CASMKGQGNEKLFF. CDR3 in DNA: TGCGCCAGCATGAAGGGACAGGGTAATGAAAAACTGTTTTTT.

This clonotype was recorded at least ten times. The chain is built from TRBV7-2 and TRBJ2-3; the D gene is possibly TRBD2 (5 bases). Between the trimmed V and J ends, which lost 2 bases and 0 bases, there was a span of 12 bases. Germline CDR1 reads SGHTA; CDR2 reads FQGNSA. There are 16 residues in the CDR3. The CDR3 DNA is TGTGCCAGCAGCTTACAGCCCGGGGTGAGCACAGATACGCAGTATTTT. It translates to CASSLQPGVSTDTQYF.

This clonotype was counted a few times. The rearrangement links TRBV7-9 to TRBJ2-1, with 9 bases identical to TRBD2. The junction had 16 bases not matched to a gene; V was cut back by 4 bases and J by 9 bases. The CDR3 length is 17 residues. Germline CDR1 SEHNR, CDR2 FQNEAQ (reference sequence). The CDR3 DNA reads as TGTGCCAGCAGCTCAGCGGGAGGCCGTCTATCTTCCGGTGAGCAGTTCTTC. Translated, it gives CASSSAGGRLSSGEQFF.

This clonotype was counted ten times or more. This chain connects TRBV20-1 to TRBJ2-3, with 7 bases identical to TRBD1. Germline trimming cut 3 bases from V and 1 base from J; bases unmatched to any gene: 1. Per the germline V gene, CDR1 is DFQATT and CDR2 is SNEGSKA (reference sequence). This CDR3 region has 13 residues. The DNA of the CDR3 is TGCAGTGCTAGTACAGGGGGCACAGATACGCAGTATTTT. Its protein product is CSASTGGTDTQYF.

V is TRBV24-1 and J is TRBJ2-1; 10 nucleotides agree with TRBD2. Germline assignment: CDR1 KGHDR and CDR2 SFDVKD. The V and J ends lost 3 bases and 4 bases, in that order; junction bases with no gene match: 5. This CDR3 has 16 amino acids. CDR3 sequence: CATSDAGTSAYNEQFF. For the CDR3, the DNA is TGTGCCACCAGTGATGCCGGGACTAGCGCGTACAATGAGCAGTTCTTC.

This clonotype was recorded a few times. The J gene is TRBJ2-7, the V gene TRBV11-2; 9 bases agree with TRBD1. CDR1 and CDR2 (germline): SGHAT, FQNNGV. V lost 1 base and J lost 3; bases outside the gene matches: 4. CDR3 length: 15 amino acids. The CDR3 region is CASSLAGQGFYEQYF. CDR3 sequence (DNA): TGTGCCAGCAGCTTAGCGGGACAGGGATTCTACGAGCAGTACTTC.

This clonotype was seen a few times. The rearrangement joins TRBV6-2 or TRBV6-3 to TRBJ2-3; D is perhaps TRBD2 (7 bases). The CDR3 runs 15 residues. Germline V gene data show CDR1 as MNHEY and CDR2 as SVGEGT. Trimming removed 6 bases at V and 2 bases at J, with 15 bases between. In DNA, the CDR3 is TGTGCCAGCAGAGACGGGGGGCTAGTCACAGATACGCAGTATTTT. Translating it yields CASRDGGLVTDTQYF.

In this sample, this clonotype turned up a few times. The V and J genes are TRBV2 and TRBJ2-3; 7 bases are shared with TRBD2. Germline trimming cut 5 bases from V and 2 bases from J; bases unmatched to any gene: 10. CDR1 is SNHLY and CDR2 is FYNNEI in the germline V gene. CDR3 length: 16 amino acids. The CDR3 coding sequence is TGTGCCAGCAGTCTACTAAGCGGGACCCACACAGATACGCAGTATTTT. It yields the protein CASSLLSGTHTDTQYF.

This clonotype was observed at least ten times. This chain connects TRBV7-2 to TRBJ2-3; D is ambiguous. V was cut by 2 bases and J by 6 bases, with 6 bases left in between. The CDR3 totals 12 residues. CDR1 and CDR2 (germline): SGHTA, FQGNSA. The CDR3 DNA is TGTGCCAGCAGCTTATTATGGGATACGCAGTATTTT. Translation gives CASSLLWDTQYF.

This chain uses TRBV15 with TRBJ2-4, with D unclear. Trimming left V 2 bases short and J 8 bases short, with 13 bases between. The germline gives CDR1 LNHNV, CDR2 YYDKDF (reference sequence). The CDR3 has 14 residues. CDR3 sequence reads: CATSRTRTSDIQYF. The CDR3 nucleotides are TGTGCCACCAGCAGAACTCGGACGTCGGACATTCAGTACTTC.

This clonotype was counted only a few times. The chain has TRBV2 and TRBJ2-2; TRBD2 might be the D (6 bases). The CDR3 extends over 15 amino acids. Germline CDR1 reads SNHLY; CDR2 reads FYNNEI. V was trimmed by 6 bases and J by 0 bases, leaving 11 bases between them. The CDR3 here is CASRISGPNTGELFF. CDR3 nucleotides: TGTGCCAGCAGGATAAGCGGGCCGAACACCGGGGAGCTGTTTTTT.

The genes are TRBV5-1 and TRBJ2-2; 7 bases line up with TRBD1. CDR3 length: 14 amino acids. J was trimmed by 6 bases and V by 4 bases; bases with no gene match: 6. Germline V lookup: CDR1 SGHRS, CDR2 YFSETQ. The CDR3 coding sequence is TGCGCCAGCAGCAGTTACAGGGGCGCCGGGGAGCTGTTTTTT. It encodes CASSSYRGAGELFF.

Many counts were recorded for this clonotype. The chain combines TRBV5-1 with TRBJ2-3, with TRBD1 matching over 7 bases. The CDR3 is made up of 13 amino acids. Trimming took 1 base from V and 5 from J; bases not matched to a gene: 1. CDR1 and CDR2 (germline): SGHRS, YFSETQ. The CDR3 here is CASSLTGEDTQYF. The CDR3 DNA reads TGCGCCAGCAGCTTGACAGGGGAAGATACGCAGTATTTT.

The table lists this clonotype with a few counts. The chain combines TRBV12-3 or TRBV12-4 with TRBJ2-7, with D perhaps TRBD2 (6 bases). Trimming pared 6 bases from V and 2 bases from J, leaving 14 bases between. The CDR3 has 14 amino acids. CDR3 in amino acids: CASSPDYPAYEQYF. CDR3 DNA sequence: TGTGCCAGCAGCCCGGACTACCCAGCCTACGAGCAGTACTTC.

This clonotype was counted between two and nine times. CDR3 residues: CASSLGIGANVLTF. As DNA, the CDR3 is TGTGCCAGCAGCTTAGGGATAGGGGCCAACGTCCTGACTTTC. The chain couples TRBV11-2 to TRBJ2-6; no reliable D call. V shed 1 base and J shed 4 bases, with 5 bases lying between them. This CDR3 is 14 amino acids long. Per germline, CDR1 SGHAT and CDR2 FQNNGV.

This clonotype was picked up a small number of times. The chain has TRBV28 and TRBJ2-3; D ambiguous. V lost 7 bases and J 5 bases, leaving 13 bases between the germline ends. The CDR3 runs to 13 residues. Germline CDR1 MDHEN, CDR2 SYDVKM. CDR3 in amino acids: CASTFRHLDTQYF. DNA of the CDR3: TGTGCCAGCACTTTCCGGCATTTAGATACGCAGTATTTT.

Here the CDR3 reads CASSLRRDRAYSNQPQHF. CDR3 DNA: TGTGCCAGCAGCTTGCGACGGGACAGAGCGTATAGCAATCAGCCCCAGCATTTT. The chain employs TRBV5-6 and TRBJ1-5; 7 nucleotides align to TRBD1. CDR1 is SGHDT, CDR2 YYEEEE, per germline. The CDR3 is 18 residues long. V lost 1 base to trimming and J lost 0 bases; unmatched junction nucleotides: 10.

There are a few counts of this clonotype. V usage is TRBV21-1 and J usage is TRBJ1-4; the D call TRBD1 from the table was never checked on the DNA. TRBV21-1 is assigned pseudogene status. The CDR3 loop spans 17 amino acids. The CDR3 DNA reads TGTGCCAGCACCCAAATACCTCTGACAGGGCGTAATGAAAAACTGTTTTTT. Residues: CASTQIPLTGRNEKLFF.

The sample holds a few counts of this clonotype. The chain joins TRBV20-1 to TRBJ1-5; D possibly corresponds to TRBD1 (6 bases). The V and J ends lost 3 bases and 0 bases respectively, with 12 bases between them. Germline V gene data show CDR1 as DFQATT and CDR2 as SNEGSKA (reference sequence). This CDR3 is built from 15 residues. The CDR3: CSASSGGHSNQPQHF. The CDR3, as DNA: TGCAGTGCTAGTTCCGGGGGGCATAGCAATCAGCCCCAGCATTTT.

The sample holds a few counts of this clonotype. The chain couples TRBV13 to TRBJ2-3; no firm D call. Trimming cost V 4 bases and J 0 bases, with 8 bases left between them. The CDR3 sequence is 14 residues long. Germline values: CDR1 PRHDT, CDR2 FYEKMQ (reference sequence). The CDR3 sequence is CASSSKGSTDTQYF. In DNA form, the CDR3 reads TGTGCCAGCAGCTCCAAGGGAAGCACAGATACGCAGTATTTT.

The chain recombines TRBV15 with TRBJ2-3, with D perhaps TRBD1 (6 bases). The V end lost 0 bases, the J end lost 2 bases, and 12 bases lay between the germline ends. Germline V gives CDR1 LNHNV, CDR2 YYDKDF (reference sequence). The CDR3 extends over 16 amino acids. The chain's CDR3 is CATSRDGHRVTDTQYF. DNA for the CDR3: TGTGCCACCAGCAGAGATGGCCACAGGGTCACAGATACGCAGTATTTT.

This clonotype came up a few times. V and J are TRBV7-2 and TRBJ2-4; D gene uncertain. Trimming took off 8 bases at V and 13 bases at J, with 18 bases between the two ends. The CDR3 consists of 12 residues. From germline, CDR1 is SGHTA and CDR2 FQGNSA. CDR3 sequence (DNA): TGTGCCAGCGGAAAGAACCGGGTGGGACAGTACTTC. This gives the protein CASGKNRVGQYF.

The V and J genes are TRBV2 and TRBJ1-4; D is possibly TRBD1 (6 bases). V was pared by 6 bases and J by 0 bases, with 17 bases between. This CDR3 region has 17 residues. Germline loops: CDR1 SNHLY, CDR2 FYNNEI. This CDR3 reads CASRKGQNSATNEKLFF. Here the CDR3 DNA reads TGTGCCAGCAGGAAAGGACAGAACTCTGCAACTAATGAAAAACTGTTTTTT.

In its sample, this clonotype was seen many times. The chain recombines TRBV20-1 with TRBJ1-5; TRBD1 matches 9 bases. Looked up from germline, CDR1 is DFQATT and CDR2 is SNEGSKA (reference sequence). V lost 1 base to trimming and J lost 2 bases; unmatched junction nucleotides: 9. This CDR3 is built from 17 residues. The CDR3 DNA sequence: TGCAGTGCTAGAGGGGACAGGGTTTCAGGGGGCAATCAGCCCCAGCATTTT. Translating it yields CSARGDRVSGGNQPQHF.